This T cell receptor (beta chain) was observed in a study of early stage breast cancer tumors. General study points: Functional markers like CD4, CD8 and FOXP3 were missed in bulk sequencing. Tumors had roughly 2.5-fold higher T cell density and higher clonality than adjacent normal breast tissue.

Each sample had two DNA replicates, 0.5 ug blood or around 1.6 ug tissue. Sequencing used immunoSEQ multiplex PCR; TCRdb keeps in-frame clones, though not all of them. Of some 75,000 clones listed, around 80% are singletons. About this clone itself: Its antigen is currently unknown.

There are 14 residues in the CDR3. Trimming removed 5 bases from V and 6 bases from J, with 14 bases in between. The germline gives CDR1 MNHEY, CDR2 SMNVEV (reference sequence). Sequencing was carried out using blood. The chain recombines TRBV27 with TRBJ2-1; maybe TRBD2 (6 bases). The receptor's source is a person between 55 and 69 years old with breast cancer. CDR3 loop: CASSPYTSPNEQFF. The CDR3 DNA reads as TGTGCCAGCAGTCCCTACACTAGCCCCAATGAGCAGTTCTTC.